The rows below give T cell receptor beta chains drawn from one sample of a study of OX40 agonist ivuxolimab in advanced cancers. The method was immunoSEQ multiplex PCR; TCRdb's version includes in-frame clones alone and lacks a portion of them. The table lists around 60,000 clones, roughly nine tenths of them singletons. The sample in question was CD4+ or CD8+ T cells sorted from blood, obtained in a trial of the OX40 agonist ivuxolimab. These receptor sequences come from an adult with an advanced solid tumor such as melanoma, head and neck, liver or kidney cancer. CDR3s include the opening cysteine and the closing phenylalanine or tryptophan. Fields, in order: V gene, J gene, CDR3 protein.

>TRBV6-1|TRBJ2-3
CASIPGTIHTDTQYF
>TRBV10-1|TRBJ2-7
CASSELTGSAQYF
>TRBV5-1|TRBJ2-5
CASSGRTSGSSETQYF
>TRBV7-9|TRBJ1-2
CASSLGGQAYGYTF
>TRBV6-5|TRBJ1-1
CASRFDGRPNTEAFF
>TRBV4-2|TRBJ2-2
CASSQFRGTGELFF
>TRBV7-2|TRBJ1-1
CASSLFQGNTEAFF
>TRBV28|TRBJ2-5
CASSLGIGSGWETQYF
>TRBV19|TRBJ1-2
CASSTGAGGAGGYTF
>TRBV28|TRBJ2-5
CASSFGQVVGETQYF
>TRBV5-4|TRBJ1-2
CASSFTRDYGYTF
>TRBV7-9|TRBJ1-2
CASSPRTGEYGYTF
>TRBV7-2|TRBJ2-5
CASSSLGGDWETQYF
>TRBV18|TRBJ2-3
CASSGLAEPADTQYF
>TRBV28|TRBJ2-3
CASSSGQGITDTQYF
>TRBV6-5|TRBJ2-1
CASSRLLSGDNEQFF
>TRBV4-2|TRBJ1-2
CASSPIQGWRDGYTF
>TRBV9|TRBJ2-7
CASSVGQGASEQYF
>TRBV2|TRBJ2-7
CATAPGQGPLEQYF
>TRBV9|TRBJ2-1
CASSVQERNNEQFF
>TRBV9|TRBJ2-1
CASSVGGAGQNEQFF
>TRBV27|TRBJ2-2
CASSPSTGELFF
>TRBV6-4|TRBJ1-5
CASSVQEDQPQHF
>TRBV28|TRBJ1-2
CASSNLVPFIYGYTF
>TRBV6-1|TRBJ2-3
CASSEIVSSGGNTDTQYF
>TRBV18|TRBJ1-4
CASSQGGEKLFF
>TRBV4-1|TRBJ1-4
CASSGGTVTNEKLFF
>TRBV9|TRBJ2-7
CASSVDLQPYEQYF
>TRBV7-9|TRBJ2-1
CASSLGPSTHGEQFF
>TRBV6-5|TRBJ2-3
CASRATDTQYF
>TRBV2|TRBJ2-7
CASSEGSGSYEQYF
>TRBV2|TRBJ1-2
CASRKRQGGGYTF
>TRBV6-6|TRBJ2-1
CASRTGLNEQFF
>TRBV7-8|TRBJ1-1
CASSFAFRGTEAFF
>TRBV27|TRBJ2-7
CASSRSGDITYEQYF
>TRBV6-1|TRBJ1-2
CASSEDRTGFYGYTF
>TRBV2|TRBJ1-2
CASRDRAQYGYTF
>TRBV11-2|TRBJ1-4
CASSLGYATNEKLFF
>TRBV19|TRBJ1-1
CASSLQGLNTEAFF
>TRBV7-2|TRBJ1-5
CASSLGQDQPQHF
>TRBV4-3|TRBJ2-1
CASSPDRAYNEQFF
>TRBV2|TRBJ2-5
CASSALAGPQETQYF
>TRBV25-1|TRBJ2-1
CASSDLRRTGTYNEQFF
>TRBV28|TRBJ2-7
CASIDSGERGSYEQYF
>TRBV2|TRBJ1-1
CASSEFGNTEAFF
>TRBV10-2|TRBJ1-5
CASSDFGKGQPQHF
>TRBV11-2|TRBJ2-2
CASSLVRGGELFF
>TRBV28|TRBJ2-1
CASSLYGSRNEQFF
>TRBV5-6|TRBJ2-7
CASSFLGPRSYEQYF